Sequencing of this TCR beta chain was carried out in a study of blood T cell repertoires in COVID-19. Study-wide context: Spain, Italy and the United States supplied samples that represented acute and convalescent COVID-19. The cDNA or gDNA used as material had been derived from T cells, B-cell-depleted T cells, or PBMCs.

The CDR3 covers 13 residues. CDR1 and CDR2 (germline): MNHEY, SVGAGI. With V trimmed by 8 bases and J by 7 bases, 9 bases remained unmatched. Clones were read by immunoSEQ multiplex PCR, and TCRdb kept only the in-frame ones, dropping some. This sample has some 150,000 clones, with roughly nine tenths found just once. Specimen: peripheral blood. The chain carries TRBV6-5 and TRBJ2-7, with 9 bases matching TRBD1. The receptor's source is a woman between 55 and 75 years old with active COVID-19. Written as DNA, the CDR3 is TGTGCCAGCCTATCCGGGACAGGGCTAGAGCAGTACTTC. Translated, it gives CASLSGTGLEQYF.